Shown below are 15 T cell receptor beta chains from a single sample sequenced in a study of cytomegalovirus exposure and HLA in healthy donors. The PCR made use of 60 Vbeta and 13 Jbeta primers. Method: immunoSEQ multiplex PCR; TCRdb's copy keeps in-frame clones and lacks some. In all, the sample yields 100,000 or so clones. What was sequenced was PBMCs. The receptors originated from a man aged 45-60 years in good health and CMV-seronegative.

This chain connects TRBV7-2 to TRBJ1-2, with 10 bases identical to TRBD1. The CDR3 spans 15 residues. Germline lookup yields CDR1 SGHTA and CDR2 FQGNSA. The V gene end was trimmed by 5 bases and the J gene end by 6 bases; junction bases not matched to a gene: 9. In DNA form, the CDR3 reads TGTGCCAGCAGCCTTCGACAGGGGGCGCATCATGGCTACACCTTC. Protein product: CASSLRQGAHHGYTF.

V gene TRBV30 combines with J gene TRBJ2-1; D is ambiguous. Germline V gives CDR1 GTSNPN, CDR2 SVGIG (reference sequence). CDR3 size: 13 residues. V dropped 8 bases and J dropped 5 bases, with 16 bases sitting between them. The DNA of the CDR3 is TGTGCCCTTGGGCTCTCTGCTAACAATGAGCAGTTCTTC. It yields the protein CALGLSANNEQFF.

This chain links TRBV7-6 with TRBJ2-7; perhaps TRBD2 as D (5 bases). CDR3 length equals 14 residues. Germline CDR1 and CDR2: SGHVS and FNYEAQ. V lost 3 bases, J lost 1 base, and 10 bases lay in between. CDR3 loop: CASSFGRGSYEQYF. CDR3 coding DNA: TGTGCCAGCAGCTTTGGTCGGGGATCCTACGAGCAGTACTTC.

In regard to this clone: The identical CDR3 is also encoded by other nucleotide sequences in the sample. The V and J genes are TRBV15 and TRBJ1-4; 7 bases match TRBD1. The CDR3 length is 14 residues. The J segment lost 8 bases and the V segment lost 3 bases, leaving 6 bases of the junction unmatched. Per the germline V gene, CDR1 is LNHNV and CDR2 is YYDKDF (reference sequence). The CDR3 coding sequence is TGTGCCACCAGCAGGGCAGGGGGTGGGGAAAAACTGTTTTTT. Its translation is CATSRAGGGEKLFF. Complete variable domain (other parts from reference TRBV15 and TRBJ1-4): DAMVIQNPRYQVTQFGKPVTLSCSQTLNHNVMYWYQQKSSQAPKLLFHYYDKDFNNEADTPDNFQSRRPNTSFCFLDIRSPGLGDTAMYLCATSRAGGGEKLFFGSGTQLSVL.

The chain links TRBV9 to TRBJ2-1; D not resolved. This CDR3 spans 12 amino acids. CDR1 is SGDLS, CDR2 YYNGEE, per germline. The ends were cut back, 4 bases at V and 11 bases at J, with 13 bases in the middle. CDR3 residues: CASSSGYDKQFF. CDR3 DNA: TGTGCCAGCAGCTCCGGCTATGACAAGCAGTTCTTC.

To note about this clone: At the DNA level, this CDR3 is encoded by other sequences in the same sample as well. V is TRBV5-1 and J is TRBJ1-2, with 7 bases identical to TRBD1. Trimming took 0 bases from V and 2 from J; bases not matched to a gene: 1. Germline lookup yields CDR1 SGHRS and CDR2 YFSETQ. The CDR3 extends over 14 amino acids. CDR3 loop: CASSLGTGNYGYTF. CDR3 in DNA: TGCGCCAGCAGCTTGGGGACAGGCAACTATGGCTACACCTTC.

The CDR3 loop is CASSVGTAGVRETQYF. The CDR3 region has the DNA TGCGCCAGCTCCGTAGGGACTGCCGGGGTTCGAGAGACCCAGTACTTC. J is TRBJ2-5 and V is TRBV10-1; maybe TRBD2 (6 bases). The CDR3 sequence is 16 residues long. Germline V gene sequence: CDR1 WNHNN, CDR2 SYGVQD (reference sequence). The ends were cut back, 8 bases at V and 4 bases at J, with 23 bases in the middle.

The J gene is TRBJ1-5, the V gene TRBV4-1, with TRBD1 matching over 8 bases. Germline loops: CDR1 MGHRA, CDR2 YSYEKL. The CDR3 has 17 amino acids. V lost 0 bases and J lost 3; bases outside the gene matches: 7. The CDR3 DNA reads TGCGCCAGCAGCCAAGACTGGCCAGGGGGCCCCAATCAGCCCCAGCATTTT. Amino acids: CASSQDWPGGPNQPQHF.

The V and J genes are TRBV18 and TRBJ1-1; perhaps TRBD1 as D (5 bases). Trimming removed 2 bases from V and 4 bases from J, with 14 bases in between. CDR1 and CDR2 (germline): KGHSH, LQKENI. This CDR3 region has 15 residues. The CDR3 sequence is CASSPGWRGSTEAFF. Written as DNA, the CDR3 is TGTGCCAGCTCACCAGGCTGGAGGGGAAGCACTGAAGCTTTCTTT.

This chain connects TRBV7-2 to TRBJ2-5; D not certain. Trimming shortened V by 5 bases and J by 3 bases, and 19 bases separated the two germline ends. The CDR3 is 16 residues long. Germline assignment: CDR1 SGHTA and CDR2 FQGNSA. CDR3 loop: CASSPGSLLREETQYF. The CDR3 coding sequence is TGTGCCAGCAGCCCCGGTAGTCTTTTGAGAGAAGAGACCCAGTACTTC.

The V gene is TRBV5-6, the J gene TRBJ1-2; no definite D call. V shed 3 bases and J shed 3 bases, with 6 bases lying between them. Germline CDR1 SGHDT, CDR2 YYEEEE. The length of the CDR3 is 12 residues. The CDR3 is CASSWQDYGYTF. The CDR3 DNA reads TGTGCCAGCAGCTGGCAGGACTATGGCTACACCTTC.

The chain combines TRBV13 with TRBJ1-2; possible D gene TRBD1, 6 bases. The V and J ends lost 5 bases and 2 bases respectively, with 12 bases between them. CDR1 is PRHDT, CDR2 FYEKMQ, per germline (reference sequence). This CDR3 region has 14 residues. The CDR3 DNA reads TGTGCCAGCAGCCACGGACAGAGGAACTATGGCTACACCTTC. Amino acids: CASSHGQRNYGYTF.

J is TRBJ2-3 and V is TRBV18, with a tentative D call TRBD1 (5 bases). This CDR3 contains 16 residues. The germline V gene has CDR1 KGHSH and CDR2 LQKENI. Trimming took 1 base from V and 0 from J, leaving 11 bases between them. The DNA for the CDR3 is TGTGCCAGCTCACCACGGTTGACAGAAAGCACAGATACGCAGTATTTT. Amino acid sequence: CASSPRLTESTDTQYF.

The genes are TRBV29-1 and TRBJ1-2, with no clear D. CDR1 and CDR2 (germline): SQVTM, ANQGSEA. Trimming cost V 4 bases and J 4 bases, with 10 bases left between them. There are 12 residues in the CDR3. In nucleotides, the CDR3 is TGCAGCGTTGTTGAGGGTAGCTATGGCTACACCTTC. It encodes CSVVEGSYGYTF.

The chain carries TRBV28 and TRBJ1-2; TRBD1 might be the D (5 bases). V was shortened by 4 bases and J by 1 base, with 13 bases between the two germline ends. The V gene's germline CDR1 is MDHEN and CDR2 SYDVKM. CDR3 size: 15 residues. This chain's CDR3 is CASSSPGGGNYGYTF. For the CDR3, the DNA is TGTGCCAGCAGTTCCCCGGGGGGGGGTAACTATGGCTACACCTTC.